The sequence of this TCR beta chain was determined in a study of cytomegalovirus exposure and HLA in healthy donors. Study-wide background: Within the Caucasian-associated ancestry cluster were roughly 81% of the roughly 430 genotyped donors.

The PCR made use of 60 Vbeta and 13 Jbeta primers. The table came from immunoSEQ multiplex PCR; TCRdb's copy has only in-frame clones and leaves some out. The repertoire holds 120,000 to 150,000 clones, around 73% seen once, with under 2% in the top ten. The sample consisted of PBMCs. This TCR derives from a woman younger than 35 in good health and CMV-seronegative.

CDR3 region: CASSSSGQGAVLGGYTF. The CDR3 nucleotides read TGTGCCAGCAGTTCCTCGGGACAGGGGGCGGTTTTGGGTGGCTACACCTTC. The chain recombines TRBV28 with TRBJ1-2, with TRBD1 matching over 12 bases. CDR3 size: 17 residues. The trim removed 4 bases at V and 7 bases at J, leaving 13 bases unmatched. CDR1 and CDR2 from the germline V gene are MDHEN and SYDVKM.